This is a list of T cell receptor beta chains from one sample in a study of T-cell reconstitution after alpha-beta-depleted transplantation in children. One entry per CDR3 protein, called by TCRdb with MiXCR from the PCR reads. The repertoire holds hundreds of thousands of distinct CDR3 sequences, with roughly 13% as singletons. The source material was PBMCs, sampled before TCRalphabeta/CD19-depleted stem cell transplant. These receptors all come from a girl aged 2-15 years with congenital amegakaryocytic thrombocytopenia, due to receive a stem cell transplant. CDR3s include the opening cysteine and the closing phenylalanine or tryptophan.

>TRBV20-1|TRBJ2-1
CSASGTSGRWNEQFF
>TRBV11-2|TRBJ2-5
CASSSKIIQGSKETQYF
>TRBV5-1|TRBJ2-4
CASSLELADIQYF
>TRBV28|TRBJ1-2
CASSFLLHRGYTF
>TRBV5-1|TRBJ2-4
CASSGVAKNIQYF
>TRBV5-1|TRBJ2-3
CASSLTAGADTQYF
>TRBV5-1|TRBJ2-7
CASSLGWGNYEQYF
>TRBV4-1|TRBJ2-7
CASSPVASGASYEQYF
>TRBV15|TRBJ2-4
CATSSLSLAKNIQYF
>TRBV20-1|TRBJ1-1
CSARVWNEAFF
>TRBV11-2|TRBJ2-3
CASSASWRTRGGDTQYF
>TRBV5-1|TRBJ2-5
CASSFPLGREIETQYF
>TRBV12-3/TRBV12-4|TRBJ2-3
CASSFSGTQTDTQYF
>TRBV12-3/TRBV12-4|TRBJ1-6
CASTPRLGQGVTPLHF
>TRBV25-1|TRBJ2-3
CASSVRGRGADTQYF
>TRBV9|TRBJ1-1
CASSVVFGTEAFF
>TRBV25-1|TRBJ2-7
CASSDLAVGYEQYF
>TRBV7-9|TRBJ2-7
CASSLGWAYKQYF
>TRBV5-1|TRBJ2-5
CASSFTPGGALGETQYF
>TRBV30|TRBJ2-2
CAWNSGEAGELFF
>TRBV5-1|TRBJ2-1
CASSLDAGEYNEQFF
>TRBV5-5|TRBJ2-1
CASSLQWGATFSEQFF
>TRBV5-1|TRBJ2-7
CASRHTGSYEQYF
>TRBV4-1|TRBJ2-7
CASSLGKGSYEQYF
>TRBV20-1|TRBJ2-2
CSAISASGTGELFF
>TRBV4-2|TRBJ2-2
CASSPGLAGGPVTGELFF
>TRBV29-1|TRBJ2-1
CSVGRGSNEQFF
>TRBV29-1|TRBJ1-1
CSVEENAGSTEAFF
>TRBV15|TRBJ2-7
CATSRAGGSLYEQYF
>TRBV4-1|TRBJ1-2
CASSHRDGTNYGYTF
>TRBV10-2|TRBJ2-3
CASTRTGGTDTQYF
>TRBV29-1|TRBJ2-3
CSVVVAGRGDTQYF
>TRBV6-1|TRBJ1-1
CASKNRGNTEAFF
>TRBV5-1|TRBJ2-4
CASSLGLESVRTKNIQYF
>TRBV12-3/TRBV12-4|TRBJ2-1
CASSRTGTSSSEQFF
>TRBV12-3/TRBV12-4|TRBJ2-3
CASSKTSGSTDTQYF
>TRBV12-3/TRBV12-4|TRBJ2-7
CASSEKGGQSF
>TRBV10-3|TRBJ2-3
CAISPGLAVPEGTDTQYF
>TRBV5-1|TRBJ2-3
CASSEGLVTDTQYF
>TRBV5-1|TRBJ2-3
CASSLGGLAGHTDTQYF
>TRBV19|TRBJ1-5
CASTWGNQPQHF
>TRBV6-6|TRBJ2-1
CASTDYQGQFF
>TRBV20-1|TRBJ2-7
CSARSPGGIYEQYF
>TRBV20-1|TRBJ1-1
CSASRLNTEAFF
>TRBV5-1|TRBJ2-1
CASSLDRVDSYNEQFF
>TRBV28|TRBJ2-7
CATGELAAYEQYF
>TRBV11-2|TRBJ2-3
CASSYLSGQDTQYF
>TRBV11-1|TRBJ2-1
CASSLDWGLAIGDNEQFF
>TRBV5-5|TRBJ1-5
CASSPLGLREGQPQHF
>TRBV21-1|TRBJ2-3
CASSKRLAGPFFTDTQYF
>TRBV6-5|TRBJ1-1
CASTWFSPRGREAFF
>TRBV12-3/TRBV12-4|TRBJ2-1
CASSSWADEQFF
>TRBV20-1|TRBJ2-1
CSALAGSSYNEQFF
>TRBV5-1|TRBJ2-3
CASSPPGLAGADTQYF
>TRBV10-3|TRBJ2-5
CAISEQQVWETQYF
>TRBV18|TRBJ2-7
CASSPIASGRNEQYF
>TRBV19|TRBJ1-2
CASSIGDFHGYTF
>TRBV12-3/TRBV12-4|TRBJ2-2
CASRSGGSGAGELFF
>TRBV12-3/TRBV12-4|TRBJ2-7
CASSLAGLSVYEQYF
>TRBV20-1|TRBJ1-1
CSASTGNEAFF